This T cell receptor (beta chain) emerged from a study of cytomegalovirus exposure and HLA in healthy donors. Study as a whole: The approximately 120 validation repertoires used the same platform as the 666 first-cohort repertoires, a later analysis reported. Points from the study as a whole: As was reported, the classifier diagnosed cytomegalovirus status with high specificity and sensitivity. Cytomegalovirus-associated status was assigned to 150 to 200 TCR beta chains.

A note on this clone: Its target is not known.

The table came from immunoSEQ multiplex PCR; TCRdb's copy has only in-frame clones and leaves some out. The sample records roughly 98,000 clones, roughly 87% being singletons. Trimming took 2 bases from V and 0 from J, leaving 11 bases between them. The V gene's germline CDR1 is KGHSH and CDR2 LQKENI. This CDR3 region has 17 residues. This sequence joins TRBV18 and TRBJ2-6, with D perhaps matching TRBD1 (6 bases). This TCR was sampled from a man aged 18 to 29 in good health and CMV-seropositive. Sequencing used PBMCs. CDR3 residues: CASSPRDISSGANVLTF. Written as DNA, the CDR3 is TGTGCCAGCTCACCAAGGGACATTTCCTCTGGGGCCAACGTCCTGACTTTC.